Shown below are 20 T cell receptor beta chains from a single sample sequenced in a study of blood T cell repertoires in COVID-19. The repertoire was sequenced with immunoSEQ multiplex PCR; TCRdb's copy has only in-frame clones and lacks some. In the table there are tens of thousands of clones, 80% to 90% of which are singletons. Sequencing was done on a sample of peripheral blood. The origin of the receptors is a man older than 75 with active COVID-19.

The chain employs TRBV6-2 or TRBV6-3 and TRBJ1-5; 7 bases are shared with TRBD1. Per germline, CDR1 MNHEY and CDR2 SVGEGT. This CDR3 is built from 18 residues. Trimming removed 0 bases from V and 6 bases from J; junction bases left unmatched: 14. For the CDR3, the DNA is TGTGCCAGCAGTTACTCCTACCAGACAGGGAGGAGGACTCAGCCCCAGCATTTT. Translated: CASSYSYQTGRRTQPQHF.

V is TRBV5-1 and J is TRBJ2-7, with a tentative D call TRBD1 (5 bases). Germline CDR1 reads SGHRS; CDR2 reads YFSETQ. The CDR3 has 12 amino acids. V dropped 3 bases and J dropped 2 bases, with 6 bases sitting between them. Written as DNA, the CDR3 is TGCGCCAGCAGCTCAGGGCCCTACGAGCAGTACTTC. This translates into CASSSGPYEQYF.

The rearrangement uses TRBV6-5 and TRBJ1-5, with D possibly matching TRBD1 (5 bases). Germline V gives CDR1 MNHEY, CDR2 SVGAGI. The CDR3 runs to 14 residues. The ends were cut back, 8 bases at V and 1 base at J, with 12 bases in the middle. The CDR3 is CASSLGGSNQPQHF. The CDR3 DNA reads TGTGCCAGCTCACTGGGGGGAAGCAATCAGCCCCAGCATTTT.

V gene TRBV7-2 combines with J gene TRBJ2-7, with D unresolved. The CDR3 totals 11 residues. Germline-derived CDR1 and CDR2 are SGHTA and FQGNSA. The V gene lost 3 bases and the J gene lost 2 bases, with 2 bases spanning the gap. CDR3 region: CASSFTYEQYF. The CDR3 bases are TGTGCCAGCAGCTTCACCTACGAGCAGTACTTC. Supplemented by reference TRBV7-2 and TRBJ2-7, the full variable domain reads GAGVSQSPSNKVTEKGKDVELRCDPISGHTALYWYRQSLGQGLEFLIYFQGNSAPDKSGLPSDRFSAERTGGSVSTLTIQRTQQEDSAVYLCASSFTYEQYFGPGTRLTVT.

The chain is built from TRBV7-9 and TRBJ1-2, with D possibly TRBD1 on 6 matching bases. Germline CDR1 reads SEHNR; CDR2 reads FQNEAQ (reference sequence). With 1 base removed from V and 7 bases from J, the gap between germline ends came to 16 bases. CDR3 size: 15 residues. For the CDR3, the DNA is TGTGCCAGCAGCTTAGAAGGCCAGGGGATTGGTGGCTACACCTTC. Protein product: CASSLEGQGIGGYTF.

The CDR3 DNA reads as TGTGCCAGCAGCTTGGACAGGGGGCGCTTGGGCCCCTCTGGGGCCAACGTCCTGACTTTC. This sequence encodes CASSLDRGRLGPSGANVLTF. The chain uses TRBV5-5 and TRBJ2-6, with 9 nucleotides matching TRBD1. The CDR3 loop spans 20 amino acids. Germline V gene sequence: CDR1 SGHKS, CDR2 YYEKEE (reference sequence). Trimming at V came to 0 bases and at J to 0 bases, leaving 10 bases not matched to a gene.

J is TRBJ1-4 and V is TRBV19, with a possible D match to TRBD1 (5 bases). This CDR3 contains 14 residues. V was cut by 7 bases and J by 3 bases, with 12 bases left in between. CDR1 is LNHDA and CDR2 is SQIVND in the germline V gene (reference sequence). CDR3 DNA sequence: TGTGCCAGTACCCAGGGCATTCCTAATGAAAAACTGTTTTTT. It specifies CASTQGIPNEKLFF.

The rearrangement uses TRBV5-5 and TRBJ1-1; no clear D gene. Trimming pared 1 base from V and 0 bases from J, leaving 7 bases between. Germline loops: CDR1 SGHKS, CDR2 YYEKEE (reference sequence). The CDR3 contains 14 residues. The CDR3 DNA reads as TGTGCCAGCAGCTTGCAGCGCATGAACACTGAAGCTTTCTTT. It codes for CASSLQRMNTEAFF.

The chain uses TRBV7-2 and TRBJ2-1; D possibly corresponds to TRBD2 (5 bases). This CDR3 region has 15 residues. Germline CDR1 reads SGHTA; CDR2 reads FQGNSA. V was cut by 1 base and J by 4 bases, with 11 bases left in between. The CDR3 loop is CASSLGGSEYNEQFF. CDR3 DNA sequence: TGTGCCAGCAGCTTAGGAGGTAGCGAGTACAATGAGCAGTTCTTC.

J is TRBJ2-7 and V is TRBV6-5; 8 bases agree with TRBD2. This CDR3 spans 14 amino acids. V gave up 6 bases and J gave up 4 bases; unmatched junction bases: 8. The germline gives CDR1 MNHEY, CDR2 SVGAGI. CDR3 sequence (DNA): TGTGCCAGCAGGCCCCCGGGAGGGCGGTACGAGCAGTACTTC. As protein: CASRPPGGRYEQYF.

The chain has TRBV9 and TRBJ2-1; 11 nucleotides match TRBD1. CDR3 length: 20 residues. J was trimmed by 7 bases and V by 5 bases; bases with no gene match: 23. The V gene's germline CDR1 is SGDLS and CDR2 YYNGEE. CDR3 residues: CASSPLALGTGGKVVNEQFF. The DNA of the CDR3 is TGTGCCAGCAGTCCTTTGGCCCTCGGGACAGGGGGTAAAGTGGTTAATGAGCAGTTCTTC.

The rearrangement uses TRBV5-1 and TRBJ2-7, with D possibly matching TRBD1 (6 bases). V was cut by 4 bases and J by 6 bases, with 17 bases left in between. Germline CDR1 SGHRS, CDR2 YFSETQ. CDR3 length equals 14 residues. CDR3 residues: CASSPGQQGGEQYF. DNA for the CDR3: TGCGCCAGCAGCCCGGGCCAACAGGGCGGCGAGCAGTACTTC. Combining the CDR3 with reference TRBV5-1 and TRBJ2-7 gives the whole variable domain KAGVTQTPRYLIKTRGQQVTLSCSPISGHRSVSWYQQTPGQGLQFLFEYFSETQRNKGNFPGRFSGRQFSNSRSEMNVSTLELGDSALYLCASSPGQQGGEQYFGPGTRLTVT.

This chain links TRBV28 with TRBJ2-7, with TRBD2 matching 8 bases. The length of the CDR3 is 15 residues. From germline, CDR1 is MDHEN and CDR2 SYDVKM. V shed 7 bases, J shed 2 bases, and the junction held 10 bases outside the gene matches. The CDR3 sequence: CASKSSGSNTYEQYF. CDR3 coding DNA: TGTGCCAGCAAATCGAGCGGGAGTAACACCTACGAGCAGTACTTC.

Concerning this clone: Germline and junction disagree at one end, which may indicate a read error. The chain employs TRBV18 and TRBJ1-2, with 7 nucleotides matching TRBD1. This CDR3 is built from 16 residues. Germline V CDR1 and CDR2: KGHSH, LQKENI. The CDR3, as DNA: TGTGCCAGCTCCCCACCTACCGGGACAGTCGGGAGTGGCTACACCTTC. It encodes CASSPPTGTVGSGYTF.

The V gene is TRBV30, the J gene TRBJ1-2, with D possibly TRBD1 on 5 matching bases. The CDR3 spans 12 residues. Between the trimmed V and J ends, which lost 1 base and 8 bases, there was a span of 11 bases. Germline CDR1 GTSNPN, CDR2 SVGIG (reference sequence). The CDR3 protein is CAWSDQGRGYTF. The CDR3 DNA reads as TGTGCCTGGAGTGATCAGGGTCGAGGCTACACCTTC.

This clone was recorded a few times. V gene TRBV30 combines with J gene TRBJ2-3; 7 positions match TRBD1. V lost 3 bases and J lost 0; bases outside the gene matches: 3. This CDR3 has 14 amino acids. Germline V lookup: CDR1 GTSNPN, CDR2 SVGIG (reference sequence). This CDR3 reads CAWSQQGSTDTQYF. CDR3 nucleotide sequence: TGTGCCTGGAGCCAACAGGGGAGCACAGATACGCAGTATTTT.

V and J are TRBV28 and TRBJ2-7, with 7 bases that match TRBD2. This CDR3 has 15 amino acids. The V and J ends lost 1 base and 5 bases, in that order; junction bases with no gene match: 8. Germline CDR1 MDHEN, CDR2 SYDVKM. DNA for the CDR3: TGTGCCAGCAGTTTATCGGGCGGGAGCTATCACGAGCAGTACTTC. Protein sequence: CASSLSGGSYHEQYF.

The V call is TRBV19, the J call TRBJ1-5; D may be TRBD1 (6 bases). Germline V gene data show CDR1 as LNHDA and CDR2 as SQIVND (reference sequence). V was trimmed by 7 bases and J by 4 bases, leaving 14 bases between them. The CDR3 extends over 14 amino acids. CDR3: CASTPNRANQPQHF. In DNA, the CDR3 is TGTGCCAGTACTCCCAACAGGGCGAATCAGCCCCAGCATTTT.

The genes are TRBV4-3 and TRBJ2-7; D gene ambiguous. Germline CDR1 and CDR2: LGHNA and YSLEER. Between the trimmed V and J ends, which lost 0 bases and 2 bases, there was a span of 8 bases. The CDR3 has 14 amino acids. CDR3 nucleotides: TGCGCCAGCAGCCAAGAGAGAAGCGCCTACGAGCAGTACTTC. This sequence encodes CASSQERSAYEQYF.

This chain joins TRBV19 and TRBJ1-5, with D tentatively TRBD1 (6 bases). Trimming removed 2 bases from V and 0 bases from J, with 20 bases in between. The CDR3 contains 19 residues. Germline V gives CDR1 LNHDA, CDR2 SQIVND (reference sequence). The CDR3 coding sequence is TGTGCCAGTAGTATACGACAGGACCCTTTTGTTGATAGCAATCAGCCCCAGCATTTT. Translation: CASSIRQDPFVDSNQPQHF.